A single sample gave rise to the 10 T cell receptor beta chains below, sequenced in a study of cytomegalovirus exposure and HLA in healthy donors. Amplification used 60 Vbeta primers and 13 Jbeta primers. Only in-frame clones appear in the TCRdb table, and some are missing; sequencing was by immunoSEQ multiplex PCR. Of tens of thousands of clones in the sample, around 78% were seen once. The sample taken for sequencing was PBMCs. These receptors were taken from a man in his forties or fifties in good health and CMV-seronegative.

This clone has only a few counts. The gene calls are TRBV19 and TRBJ2-3; 8 positions agree with TRBD1. The V and J ends lost 4 bases and 6 bases, in that order; junction bases with no gene match: 6. Germline-derived CDR1 and CDR2 are LNHDA and SQIVND (reference sequence). The CDR3 spans 14 residues. CDR3 sequence reads: CASSTGQVLDTQYF. CDR3 sequence (DNA): TGTGCCAGTAGTACGGGACAGGTCTTGGATACGCAGTATTTT.

The chain joins TRBV5-1 to TRBJ2-7; maybe TRBD2 (5 bases). Looked up from germline, CDR1 is SGHRS and CDR2 is YFSETQ. Between the trimmed V and J ends, which lost 0 bases and 5 bases, there was a span of 9 bases. CDR3 length: 13 residues. Here the CDR3 reads CASSLGLANEQYF. DNA for the CDR3: TGCGCCAGCAGCTTGGGGCTAGCCAACGAGCAGTACTTC.

This chain joins TRBV7-2 and TRBJ1-3, with 7 bases matching TRBD1. Germline V CDR1 and CDR2: SGHTA, FQGNSA. The CDR3 consists of 16 residues. The V segment lost 5 bases and the J segment 2 bases; nucleotides outside the gene matches: 9. The CDR3 loop reads CASSLGSGGTGNTIYF. The CDR3 DNA reads as TGTGCCAGCAGCCTAGGGTCAGGGGGAACTGGAAACACCATATATTTT.

CDR3 sequence: CASSYSFQGADEKLFF. Written as DNA, the CDR3 is TGTGCCAGCAGTTACTCTTTCCAGGGGGCAGACGAAAAACTGTTTTTT. The chain is built from TRBV6-5 and TRBJ1-4; 8 nucleotides align to TRBD1. CDR1 and CDR2 from the germline V gene are MNHEY and SVGAGI. The CDR3 covers 16 residues. The V segment lost 0 bases and the J segment 8 bases; nucleotides outside the gene matches: 8.

The V call is TRBV7-9, the J call TRBJ2-3; 11 bases align to TRBD1. The V segment lost 4 bases and the J segment 5 bases; nucleotides outside the gene matches: 5. This CDR3 spans 15 amino acids. Germline CDR1 reads SEHNR; CDR2 reads FQNEAQ (reference sequence). This chain's CDR3 is CASSSGQGDGDTQYF. As DNA, the CDR3 is TGTGCCAGCAGCTCGGGACAGGGGGATGGAGATACGCAGTATTTT. Variable domain in full (rest from reference TRBV7-9 and TRBJ2-3): DTGVSQNPRHKITKRGQNVTFRCDPISEHNRLYWYRQTLGQGPEFLTYFQNEAQLEKSRLLSDRFSAERPKGSFSTLEIQRTEQGDSAMYLCASSSGQGDGDTQYFGPGTRLTVL.

The chain is built from TRBV9 and TRBJ2-7, with 9 bases that match TRBD1. Losses at the gene ends were 3 bases for V and 4 bases for J; bases not matched to a gene: 8. CDR1 is SGDLS and CDR2 is YYNGEE in the germline V gene. There are 15 residues in the CDR3. The CDR3 here is CASSATGTGMYEQYF. The CDR3 DNA sequence: TGTGCCAGCAGCGCAACCGGGACAGGGATGTACGAGCAGTACTTC.

The chain has TRBV7-9 and TRBJ2-6, with 8 bases lining up with TRBD1. The CDR3 spans 19 residues. V lost 4 bases, J lost 0 bases, and 11 bases stayed unmatched. Germline lookup yields CDR1 SEHNR and CDR2 FQNEAQ (reference sequence). CDR3: CASSYKGQGLLSGANVLTF. CDR3 bases: TGTGCCAGCAGCTATAAAGGACAGGGACTCCTCTCTGGGGCCAACGTCCTGACTTTC.

The J gene is TRBJ1-6, the V gene TRBV5-1; D is ambiguous. V dropped 4 bases and J dropped 7 bases, with 12 bases sitting between them. The germline gives CDR1 SGHRS, CDR2 YFSETQ. CDR3 length equals 14 residues. For the CDR3, the DNA is TGCGCCAGCAGCCGTCCGGGTCTCAATTCACCCCTCCACTTT. Encoded protein: CASSRPGLNSPLHF.

This chain links TRBV30 with TRBJ2-7; possibly TRBD1 for D (5 bases). This CDR3 has 14 amino acids. Germline-derived CDR1 and CDR2 are GTSNPN and SVGIG (reference sequence). Trimming cost V 0 bases and J 6 bases, with 15 bases left between them. The DNA for the CDR3 is TGTGCCTGGAGTGTAAGGGCCAGGGATTCCGAGCAGTACTTC. It yields the protein CAWSVRARDSEQYF.

The V call is TRBV15, the J call TRBJ2-3; D is uncertain. The CDR3 runs 15 residues. Germline V CDR1 and CDR2: LNHNV, YYDKDF (reference sequence). V lost 0 bases and J 1 base, leaving 8 bases between the germline ends. This CDR3 reads CATSRDPQGTDTQYF. As DNA, the CDR3 is TGTGCCACCAGCAGAGATCCGCAGGGCACAGATACGCAGTATTTT.